A single sample is the source of the 30 T cell receptor beta chains below, sequenced in a study of blood T cell repertoires in COVID-19. Generated by immunoSEQ multiplex PCR, the TCRdb table keeps only in-frame clones and is missing some. This table has 250,000 to 300,000 clones, roughly nine tenths appearing once. Sequencing was done on a sample of PBMCs or T cells enriched from blood (not recorded which). The receptors here all came from a human donor in a cohort exposed to, infected with or recovered from COVID-19 (not recorded which). The donor label of this sample is uncertain.

The CDR3 region has the DNA TGTGCCAGCAGCCCAGGAGGCGGGGAGCTGTTTTTT. Translating it yields CASSPGGGELFF. V usage is TRBV5-6 and J usage is TRBJ2-2; possible D gene TRBD2, 5 bases. The CDR3 consists of 12 residues. The V gene's germline CDR1 is SGHDT and CDR2 YYEEEE. Trimming took off 4 bases at V and 7 bases at J, with 8 bases between the two ends. Filled out from reference TRBV5-6 and TRBJ2-2, the complete variable domain reads DAGVTQSPTHLIKTRGQQVTLRCSPKSGHDTVSWYQQALGQGPQFIFQYYEEEERQRGNFPDRFSGHQFPNYSSELNVNALLLGDSALYLCASSPGGGELFFGEGSRLTVL.

The chain carries TRBV11-2 and TRBJ1-3; D is possibly TRBD1 (5 bases). Trimming left V 0 bases short and J 6 bases short, with 6 bases between. The CDR3 totals 13 residues. Germline CDR1 is SGHAT and CDR2 is FQNNGV. The CDR3 reads CASSLDRVNTIYF. CDR3 DNA sequence: TGTGCCAGCAGCTTAGACAGGGTAAACACCATATATTTT.

The chain recombines TRBV9 with TRBJ1-5; D unresolved. CDR1 and CDR2 from the germline V gene are SGDLS and YYNGEE. Between the trimmed V and J ends, which lost 0 bases and 6 bases, there was a span of 7 bases. The CDR3 extends over 13 amino acids. CDR3 in amino acids: CASSVEPGQPQHF. The CDR3 nucleotides are TGTGCCAGCAGCGTAGAACCGGGTCAGCCCCAGCATTTT.

This chain connects TRBV6-5 to TRBJ2-7, with D tentatively TRBD2 (6 bases). V lost 7 bases to trimming and J lost 6 bases, with 19 bases between them. The germline gives CDR1 MNHEY, CDR2 SVGAGI. The CDR3 totals 14 residues. This chain's CDR3 is CASTLGGLVSEQYF. The CDR3 nucleotides are TGTGCCAGCACCTTGGGGGGACTCGTGAGCGAGCAGTACTTC.

This clone was recorded once. J is TRBJ2-1 and V is TRBV18; 11 nucleotides align to TRBD1. This CDR3 is 15 amino acids long. The V gene's germline CDR1 is KGHSH and CDR2 LQKENI. V trimming: 4 bases; J trimming: 6 bases; junction bases outside the gene matches: 5. This CDR3 reads CASSLGQGAINEQFF. The CDR3 nucleotides read TGTGCCAGCTCACTTGGACAGGGGGCCATCAATGAGCAGTTCTTC.

This chain joins TRBV19 and TRBJ1-1; D might be TRBD1 (6 bases). Trimming stripped 8 bases from V and 4 bases from J, with 14 bases between. This CDR3 is 13 amino acids long. Germline CDR1 is LNHDA and CDR2 is SQIVND (reference sequence). CDR3 DNA: TGTGCCAGTGATTCAGGGGAGGGCACTGAAGCTTTCTTT. This encodes CASDSGEGTEAFF.

The chain is built from TRBV9 and TRBJ2-7; 8 bases map to TRBD2. The CDR3 has 16 residues. CDR1 is SGDLS and CDR2 is YYNGEE in the germline V gene. Germline trimming cut 5 bases from V and 2 bases from J; bases unmatched to any gene: 12. The CDR3 here is CASSPTASGRPYEQYF. CDR3 DNA: TGTGCCAGCAGTCCTACGGCCAGCGGGAGACCCTACGAGCAGTACTTC.

The V and J genes are TRBV5-6 and TRBJ2-3, with TRBD2 matching 12 bases. Trimming removed 3 bases from V and 1 base from J; junction bases left unmatched: 6. The CDR3 totals 17 residues. Germline V CDR1 and CDR2: SGHDT, YYEEEE. The CDR3, as DNA: TGTGCCAGCAGCTCCCTGACTAGCGGGGGTCGCACAGATACGCAGTATTTT. This sequence encodes CASSSLTSGGRTDTQYF.

This clone was seen more than once but under ten times. The chain couples TRBV3-1 (or the pseudogene TRBV3-2) to TRBJ1-6, with a possible D match to TRBD1 (6 bases). The CDR3 loop spans 19 amino acids. Per germline, CDR1 LGHDT and CDR2 YNNKEL (reference sequence). V was cut by 0 bases and J by 6 bases, with 21 bases left in between. The CDR3 DNA follows: TGTGCCAGCAGCCAAGATAGTGGTACGAGGGGGGGTGGTAATTCACCCCTCCACTTT. Translation: CASSQDSGTRGGGNSPLHF.

This chain joins TRBV5-1 and TRBJ2-1; TRBD1 agrees at 10 bases. The CDR3 has 15 amino acids. Germline V gene sequence: CDR1 SGHRS, CDR2 YFSETQ. V trimming: 6 bases; J trimming: 9 bases; junction bases outside the gene matches: 12. The CDR3 DNA sequence: TGCGCCAGCACAATCCGGGACAGGGGAGTCGGTGAGCAGTTCTTC. This encodes CASTIRDRGVGEQFF.

The genes are TRBV27 and TRBJ2-7; TRBD1 agrees at 9 bases. Losses at the gene ends were 4 bases for V and 3 bases for J; bases not matched to a gene: 4. Germline values: CDR1 MNHEY, CDR2 SMNVEV (reference sequence). This CDR3 has 14 residues. CDR3 nucleotide sequence: TGTGCCAGCAGTTGGGGACAGGGTAGCTACGAGCAGTACTTC. Translating gives CASSWGQGSYEQYF.

This clone was recorded only once. V gene TRBV7-9 combines with J gene TRBJ1-2; D gene unclear. Germline V CDR1 and CDR2: SEHNR, FQNEAQ (reference sequence). The V end was cut by 4 bases, the J end by 4 bases, with 13 bases between. This CDR3 is built from 14 residues. The chain's CDR3 is CASSYPEGGYGYTF. Here the CDR3 DNA reads TGTGCCAGCAGCTACCCCGAGGGCGGCTATGGCTACACCTTC.

The table lists this clone with many counts. This rearrangement joins TRBV7-8 to TRBJ2-7; 7 positions agree with TRBD1. V dropped 5 bases and J dropped 4; count of bases not matched to a gene: 11. Germline CDR1 reads SGHVS; CDR2 reads FQNEAQ. The CDR3 sequence is 15 residues long. Here the CDR3 reads CASSRIQGNGYEQYF. The CDR3 coding sequence is TGTGCCAGCAGCAGAATACAGGGGAACGGGTACGAGCAGTACTTC.

The chain uses TRBV15 and TRBJ1-2, with D perhaps matching TRBD1 (6 bases). Germline V lookup: CDR1 LNHNV, CDR2 YYDKDF (reference sequence). The V end was cut by 0 bases, the J end by 3 bases, with 11 bases between. The CDR3 consists of 15 residues. Here the CDR3 DNA reads TGTGCCACCAGCAGAGATGGGGGCGCTGACTATGGCTACACCTTC. It encodes CATSRDGGADYGYTF.

Comments on this clone: Other DNA sequences in the same sample also yield this CDR3. The CDR3 is CASSPGEETQYF. CDR3 sequence (DNA): TGTGCCAGCTCACCGGGAGAAGAGACCCAGTACTTC. V is TRBV18 and J is TRBJ2-5; D is perhaps TRBD2 (5 bases). CDR1 is KGHSH and CDR2 is LQKENI in the germline V gene. V was cut by 3 bases and J by 3 bases, with 5 bases left in between. The CDR3 is 12 amino acids.

This chain uses TRBV7-9 with TRBJ2-5, with 10 bases matching TRBD2. With 3 bases clipped from V and 8 bases from J, the junction kept 6 bases outside the gene matches. This CDR3 is built from 14 residues. Germline V gives CDR1 SEHNR, CDR2 FQNEAQ (reference sequence). The CDR3 loop reads CASSFGLAVPTQYF. The CDR3 DNA is TGTGCCAGCAGCTTCGGACTAGCGGTCCCTACCCAGTACTTC.

V usage is TRBV27 and J usage is TRBJ2-7, with 8 bases identical to TRBD1. V dropped 7 bases and J dropped 7; count of bases not matched to a gene: 18. Germline V gene data show CDR1 as MNHEY and CDR2 as SMNVEV (reference sequence). This CDR3 has 16 amino acids. The CDR3 nucleotides are TGTGCCAGCAATCCTTCGCGCCCAGGGGGCCTGGGAGAGCAGTACTTC. This encodes CASNPSRPGGLGEQYF.

The chain recombines TRBV9 with TRBJ1-1; 7 nucleotides align to TRBD1. The CDR3 runs to 13 residues. V shed 3 bases, J shed 4 bases, and the junction held 3 bases outside the gene matches. The V gene's germline CDR1 is SGDLS and CDR2 YYNGEE. The CDR3 sequence is CASSEWDSTEAFF. In DNA form, the CDR3 reads TGTGCCAGCAGCGAGTGGGACAGCACTGAAGCTTTCTTT.

The V gene is TRBV30, the J gene TRBJ1-2, with 9 positions matching TRBD1. Unmatched junction bases numbered 7, after V lost 0 bases and J lost 8 bases. Germline V gene sequence: CDR1 GTSNPN, CDR2 SVGIG (reference sequence). This CDR3 contains 14 residues. CDR3 protein: CAWSVRGQGRGYTF. The CDR3 nucleotides read TGTGCCTGGAGTGTACGGGGACAGGGACGAGGCTACACCTTC.

The chain couples TRBV5-6 to TRBJ1-1; possible D gene TRBD1, 5 bases. Germline CDR1 is SGHDT and CDR2 is YYEEEE. The CDR3 loop spans 14 amino acids. V lost 4 bases and J 8 bases, leaving 18 bases between the germline ends. The CDR3 bases are TGTGCCAGCAGCCCCCTAGGAGGGGCGACGGAAGCTTTCTTT. Its protein product is CASSPLGGATEAFF.

The rearrangement uses TRBV7-2 and TRBJ2-7; 7 nucleotides align to TRBD2. Germline V gene data show CDR1 as SGHTA and CDR2 as FQGNSA. The CDR3 has 15 residues. Trimming cost V 1 base and J 0 bases; bases outside gene matches: 3. The CDR3 loop reads CASSLGEGPSYEQYF. The CDR3 DNA sequence: TGTGCCAGCAGCTTAGGGGAGGGGCCCTCCTACGAGCAGTACTTC. Full variable domain (remainder filled in from reference TRBV7-2 and TRBJ2-7): GAGVSQSPSNKVTEKGKDVELRCDPISGHTALYWYRQSLGQGLEFLIYFQGNSAPDKSGLPSDRFSAERTGGSVSTLTIQRTQQEDSAVYLCASSLGEGPSYEQYFGPGTRLTVT.

CDR3 residues: CASRVWTEDYGYTF. The CDR3 DNA reads TGTGCCAGTAGGGTGTGGACAGAGGACTATGGCTACACCTTC. The chain recombines TRBV19 with TRBJ1-2; tentatively, D is TRBD1 (6 bases). The CDR3 length is 14 residues. Trimming cost V 6 bases and J 3 bases, with 14 bases left between them. In germline, CDR1 is LNHDA, CDR2 SQIVND (reference sequence). Full variable domain (remainder filled in from reference TRBV19 and TRBJ1-2): DGGITQSPKYLFRKEGQNVTLSCEQNLNHDAMYWYRQDPGQGLRLIYYSQIVNDFQKGDIAEGYSVSREKKESFPLTVTSAQKNPTAFYLCASRVWTEDYGYTFGSGTRLTVV.

The chain is built from TRBV12-3 or TRBV12-4 and TRBJ1-1; possibly TRBD1 for D (6 bases). Trimming left V 7 bases short and J 1 base short, with 7 bases between. This CDR3 contains 12 residues. The CDR3 region has the DNA TGTGCCAGCAAACAGGGGAACACTGAAGCTTTCTTT. As protein: CASKQGNTEAFF.

This chain joins TRBV5-1 and TRBJ1-2; maybe TRBD1 (6 bases). The CDR3 runs to 14 residues. The germline V gene encodes CDR1 SGHRS and CDR2 YFSETQ. V shed 4 bases and J shed 3 bases, with 13 bases lying between them. CDR3 in amino acids: CASSPLGAHYGYTF. The CDR3, as DNA: TGCGCCAGCAGCCCTCTGGGGGCCCACTATGGCTACACCTTC. The full variable domain, rest sourced from reference TRBV5-1 and TRBJ1-2, is KAGVTQTPRYLIKTRGQQVTLSCSPISGHRSVSWYQQTPGQGLQFLFEYFSETQRNKGNFPGRFSGRQFSNSRSEMNVSTLELGDSALYLCASSPLGAHYGYTFGSGTRLTVV.

The V call is TRBV7-8, the J call TRBJ2-7; the match to TRBD2 covers 8 bases. This CDR3 region has 15 residues. Germline V gives CDR1 SGHVS, CDR2 FQNEAQ. V was clipped by 7 bases and J by 1 base; unmatched bases: 9. The CDR3 here is CASIPSGGRSYEQYF. The CDR3 DNA follows: TGTGCCAGCATACCCTCGGGAGGGAGATCCTACGAGCAGTACTTC.

V usage is TRBV18 and J usage is TRBJ2-3, with D maybe TRBD2 (6 bases). V was pared by 3 bases and J by 0 bases, with 10 bases between. Germline loops: CDR1 KGHSH, CDR2 LQKENI. This CDR3 is 15 amino acids long. CDR3 nucleotides: TGTGCCAGCTCACCTTCCGGGACTAGCACAGATACGCAGTATTTT. As protein: CASSPSGTSTDTQYF.

This chain uses TRBV13 with TRBJ2-1; TRBD2 matches at 8 bases. The V gene end was trimmed by 0 bases and the J gene end by 0 bases; junction bases not matched to a gene: 10. The CDR3 has 19 amino acids. Per the germline V gene, CDR1 is PRHDT and CDR2 is FYEKMQ (reference sequence). CDR3 in DNA: TGTGCCAGCAGCTTAGGCCGGGTTGCGGGGGGATTCTCCTACAATGAGCAGTTCTTC. Encoded protein: CASSLGRVAGGFSYNEQFF.

V gene TRBV19 combines with J gene TRBJ2-5; tentatively, D is TRBD1 (6 bases). CDR1 LNHDA and CDR2 SQIVND come from the germline V gene (reference sequence). CDR3 length equals 12 residues. V lost 6 bases to trimming and J lost 5 bases, with 10 bases between them. The CDR3 is CASRGTGETQYF. In DNA form, the CDR3 reads TGTGCCAGTAGGGGAACAGGGGAGACCCAGTACTTC.

CDR3 DNA: TGCGCCAGCAGCCAAGGTACCCAGGAGACCCAGTACTTC. Its protein is CASSQGTQETQYF. This chain connects TRBV4-1 to TRBJ2-5, with unresolved D. Per germline, CDR1 MGHRA and CDR2 YSYEKL. V was cut by 1 base and J by 5 bases, with 8 bases left in between. The CDR3 length is 13 residues.

The J gene is TRBJ1-2, the V gene TRBV6-5; no reliable D call. There are 14 residues in the CDR3. CDR1 and CDR2 (germline): MNHEY, SVGAGI. V lost 6 bases to trimming and J lost 5 bases, with 16 bases between them. DNA of the CDR3: TGTGCCAGCAGCCCGGGAAGGGTTGGGTATGGCTACACCTTC. It codes for CASSPGRVGYGYTF.